This TCR beta chain was obtained from a study of cytomegalovirus exposure and HLA in healthy donors. Overall study results and limits: Earlier analysis looked at TCR beta V segments, and most were productive about 90% or about 30% of the time. Overall, approximately 150 TCR beta chains were annotated as cytomegalovirus-associated.

Donors showed nominal health when sampled, although they likely had unrecorded immune exposures. Trimming removed 4 bases from V and 4 bases from J; junction bases left unmatched: 8. Germline loops: CDR1 MNHEY, CDR2 SMNVEV (reference sequence). The CDR3 extends over 16 amino acids. PCR involved 60 Vbeta and 13 Jbeta primers. Libraries were prepared by immunoSEQ multiplex PCR; TCRdb keeps only in-frame clonotypes and omits some of them. The table lists 95,000 to 150,000 clones, approximately 66% of them singletons. With respect to this clone: Its cognate antigen is unknown.

The source of this sequence is a woman aged 40 to 55 in good health and CMV-seropositive. J is TRBJ2-2 and V is TRBV27; 8 bases agree with TRBD1. Sequenced sample: PBMCs. This CDR3 reads CASSSRGLRGTGELFF. DNA of the CDR3: TGTGCCAGCAGTTCCAGGGGGCTAAGGGGCACCGGGGAGCTGTTTTTT.